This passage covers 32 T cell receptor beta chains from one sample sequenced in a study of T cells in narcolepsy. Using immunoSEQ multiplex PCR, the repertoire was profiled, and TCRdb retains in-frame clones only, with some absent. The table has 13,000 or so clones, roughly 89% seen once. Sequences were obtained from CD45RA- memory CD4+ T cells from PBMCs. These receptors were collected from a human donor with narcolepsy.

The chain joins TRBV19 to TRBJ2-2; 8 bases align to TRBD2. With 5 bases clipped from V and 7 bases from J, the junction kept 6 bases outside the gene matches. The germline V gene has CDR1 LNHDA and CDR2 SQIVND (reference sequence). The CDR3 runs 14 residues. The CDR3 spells CASSGGLAGGELFF. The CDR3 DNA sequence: TGTGCCAGTAGTGGTGGACTAGCTGGCGGGGAGCTGTTTTTT. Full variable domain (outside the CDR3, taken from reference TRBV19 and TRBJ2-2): DGGITQSPKYLFRKEGQNVTLSCEQNLNHDAMYWYRQDPGQGLRLIYYSQIVNDFQKGDIAEGYSVSREKKESFPLTVTSAQKNPTAFYLCASSGGLAGGELFFGEGSRLTVL.

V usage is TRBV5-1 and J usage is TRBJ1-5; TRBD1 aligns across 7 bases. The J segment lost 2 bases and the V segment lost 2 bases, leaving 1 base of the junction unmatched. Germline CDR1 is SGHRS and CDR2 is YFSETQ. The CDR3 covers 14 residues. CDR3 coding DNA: TGCGCCAGCAGCTTAACAGGGGGCAATCAGCCCCAGCATTTT. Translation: CASSLTGGNQPQHF.

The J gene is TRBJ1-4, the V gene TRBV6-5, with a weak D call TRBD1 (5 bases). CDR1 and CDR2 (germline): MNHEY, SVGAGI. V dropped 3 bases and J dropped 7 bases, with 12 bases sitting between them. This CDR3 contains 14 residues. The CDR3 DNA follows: TGTGCCAGCAGTTATCTGGGGCAGGGTGAAAAACTGTTTTTT. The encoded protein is CASSYLGQGEKLFF.

The CDR3: CASSFGQGVVGYTF. In DNA, the CDR3 is TGTGCCAGCAGCTTCGGGCAGGGGGTAGTTGGCTACACCTTC. The chain links TRBV11-2 to TRBJ1-2; 7 nucleotides match TRBD1. The trim removed 3 bases at V and 7 bases at J, leaving 8 bases unmatched. The CDR3 covers 14 residues. Germline lookup yields CDR1 SGHAT and CDR2 FQNNGV.

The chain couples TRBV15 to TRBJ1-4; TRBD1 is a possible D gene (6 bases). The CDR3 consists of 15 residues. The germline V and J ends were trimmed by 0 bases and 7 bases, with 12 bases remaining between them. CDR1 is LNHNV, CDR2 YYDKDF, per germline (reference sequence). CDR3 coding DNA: TGTGCCACCAGCAGAGAGGGGGCCCAAAGTGAAAAACTGTTTTTT. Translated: CATSREGAQSEKLFF.

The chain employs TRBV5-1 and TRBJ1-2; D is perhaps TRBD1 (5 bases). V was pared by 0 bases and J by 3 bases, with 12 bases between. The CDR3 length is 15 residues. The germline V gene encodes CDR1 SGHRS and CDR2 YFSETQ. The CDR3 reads CASSLVQGADYGYTF. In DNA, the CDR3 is TGCGCCAGCAGCTTGGTTCAAGGGGCTGACTATGGCTACACCTTC.

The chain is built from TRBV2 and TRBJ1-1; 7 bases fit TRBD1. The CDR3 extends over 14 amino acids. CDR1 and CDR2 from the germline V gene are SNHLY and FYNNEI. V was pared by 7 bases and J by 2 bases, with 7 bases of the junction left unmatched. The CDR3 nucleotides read TGTGCCAGCACCCGGACAGGAGTTAACACTGAAGCTTTCTTT. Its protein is CASTRTGVNTEAFF. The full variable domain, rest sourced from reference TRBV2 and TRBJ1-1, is EPEVTQTPSHQVTQMGQEVILRCVPISNHLYFYWYRQILGQKVEFLVSFYNNEISEKSEIFDDQFSVERPDGSNFTLKIRSTKLEDSAMYFCASTRTGVNTEAFFGQGTRLTVV.

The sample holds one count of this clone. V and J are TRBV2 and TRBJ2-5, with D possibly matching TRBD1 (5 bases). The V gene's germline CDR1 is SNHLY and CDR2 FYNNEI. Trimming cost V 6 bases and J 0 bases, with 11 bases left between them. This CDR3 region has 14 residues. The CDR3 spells CASRVQEHQETQYF. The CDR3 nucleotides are TGTGCCAGCAGGGTACAGGAGCACCAAGAGACCCAGTACTTC.

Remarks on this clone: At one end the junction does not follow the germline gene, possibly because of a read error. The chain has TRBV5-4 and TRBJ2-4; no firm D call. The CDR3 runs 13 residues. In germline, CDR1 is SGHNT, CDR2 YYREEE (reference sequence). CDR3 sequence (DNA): TGTGCCAGCAGCTTGAGGCAGGAAGTGATTAGGAACTTC. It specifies CASSLRQEVIRNF.

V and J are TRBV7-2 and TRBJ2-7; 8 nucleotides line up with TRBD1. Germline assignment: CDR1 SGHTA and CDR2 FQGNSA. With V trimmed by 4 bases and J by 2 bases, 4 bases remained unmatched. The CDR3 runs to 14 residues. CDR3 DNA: TGTGCCAGCAGCTCCGGACAGGGTCCCTACGAGCAGTACTTC. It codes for CASSSGQGPYEQYF.

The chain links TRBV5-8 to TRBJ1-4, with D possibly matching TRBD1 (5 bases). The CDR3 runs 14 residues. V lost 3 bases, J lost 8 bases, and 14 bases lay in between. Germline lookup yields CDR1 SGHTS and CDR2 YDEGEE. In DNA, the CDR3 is TGTGCCAGCAGCTCGGGACTTTGGGGGGAAAAACTGTTTTTT. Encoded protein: CASSSGLWGEKLFF. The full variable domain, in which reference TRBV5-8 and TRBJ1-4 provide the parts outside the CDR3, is EAGVTQSPTHLIKTRGQQATLRCSPISGHTSVYWYQQALGLGLQFLLWYDEGEERNRGNFPPRFSGRQFPNYSSELNVNALELEDSALYLCASSSGLWGEKLFFGSGTQLSVL.

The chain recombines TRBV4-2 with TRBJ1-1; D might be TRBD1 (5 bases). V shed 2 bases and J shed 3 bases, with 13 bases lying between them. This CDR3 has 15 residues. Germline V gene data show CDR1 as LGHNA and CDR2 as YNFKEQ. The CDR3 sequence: CASSQLGGGDTEAFF. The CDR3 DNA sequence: TGTGCCAGCAGCCAACTAGGTGGGGGGGACACTGAAGCTTTCTTT.

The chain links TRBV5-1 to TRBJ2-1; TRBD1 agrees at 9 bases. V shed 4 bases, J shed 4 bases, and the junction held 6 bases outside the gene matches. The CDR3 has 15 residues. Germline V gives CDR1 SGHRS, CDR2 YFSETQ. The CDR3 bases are TGCGCCAGCAGCCCATCCGGGACAGGGTACAATGAGCAGTTCTTC. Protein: CASSPSGTGYNEQFF.

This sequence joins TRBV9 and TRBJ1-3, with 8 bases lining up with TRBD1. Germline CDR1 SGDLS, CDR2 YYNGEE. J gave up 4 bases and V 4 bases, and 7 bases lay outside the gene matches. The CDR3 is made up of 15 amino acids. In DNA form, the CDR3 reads TGTGCCAGCAGCCCCTCAGGGGGCAGGGGAAACACCATATATTTT. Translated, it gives CASSPSGGRGNTIYF.

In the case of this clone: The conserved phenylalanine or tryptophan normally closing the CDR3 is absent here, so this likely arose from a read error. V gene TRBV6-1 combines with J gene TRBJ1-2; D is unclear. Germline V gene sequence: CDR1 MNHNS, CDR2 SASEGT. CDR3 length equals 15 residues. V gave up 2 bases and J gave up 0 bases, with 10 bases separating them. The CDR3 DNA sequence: TGTGCCAGCAGTGAATACGGCAAAGCTAACTATGGCTACACCCTC. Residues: CASSEYGKANYGYTL.

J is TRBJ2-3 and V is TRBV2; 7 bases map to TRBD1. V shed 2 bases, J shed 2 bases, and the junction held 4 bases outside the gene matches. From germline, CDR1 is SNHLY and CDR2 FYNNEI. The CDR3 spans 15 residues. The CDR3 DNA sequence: TGTGCCAGCAGTGAAAACAGGGGCTACACAGATACGCAGTATTTT. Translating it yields CASSENRGYTDTQYF.

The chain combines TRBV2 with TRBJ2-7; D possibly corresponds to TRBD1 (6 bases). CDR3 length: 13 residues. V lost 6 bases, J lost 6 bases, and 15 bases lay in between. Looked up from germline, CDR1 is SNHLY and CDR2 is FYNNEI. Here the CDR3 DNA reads TGTGCCAGCAGAGACCAGGGGCGTTCCGAGCAGTACTTC. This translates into CASRDQGRSEQYF.

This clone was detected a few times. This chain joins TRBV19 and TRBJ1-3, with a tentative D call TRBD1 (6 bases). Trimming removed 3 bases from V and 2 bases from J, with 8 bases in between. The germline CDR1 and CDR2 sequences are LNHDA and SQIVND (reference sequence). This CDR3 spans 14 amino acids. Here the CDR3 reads CASSIWGPGNTIYF. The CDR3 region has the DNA TGTGCCAGTAGTATTTGGGGGCCTGGAAACACCATATATTTT.

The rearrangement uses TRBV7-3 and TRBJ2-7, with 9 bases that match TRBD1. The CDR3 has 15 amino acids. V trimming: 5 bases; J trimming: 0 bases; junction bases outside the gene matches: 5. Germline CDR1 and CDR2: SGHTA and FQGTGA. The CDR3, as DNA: TGTGCCAGCAGCACCACAGGGGGCTCCTCCTACGAGCAGTACTTC. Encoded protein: CASSTTGGSSYEQYF.

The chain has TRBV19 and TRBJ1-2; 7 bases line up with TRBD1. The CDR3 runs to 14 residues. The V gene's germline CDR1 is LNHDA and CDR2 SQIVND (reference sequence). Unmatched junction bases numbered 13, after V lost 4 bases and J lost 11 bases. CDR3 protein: CASSTFSTGSGYTF. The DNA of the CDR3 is TGTGCCAGTAGTACCTTCTCGACAGGGTCGGGTTACACCTTC.

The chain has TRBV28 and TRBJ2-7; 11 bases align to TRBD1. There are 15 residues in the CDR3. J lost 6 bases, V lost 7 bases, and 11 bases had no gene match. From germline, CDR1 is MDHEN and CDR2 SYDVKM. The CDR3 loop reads CASIPNKDRGREQYF. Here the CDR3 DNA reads TGTGCCAGCATCCCAAACAAGGACAGGGGGCGCGAGCAGTACTTC.

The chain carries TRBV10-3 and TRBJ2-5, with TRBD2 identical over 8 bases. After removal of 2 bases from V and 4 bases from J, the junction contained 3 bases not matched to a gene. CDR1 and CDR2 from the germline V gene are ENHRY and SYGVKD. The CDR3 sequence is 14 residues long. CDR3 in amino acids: CAISELTSGETQYF. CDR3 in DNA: TGTGCCATCAGTGAGCTCACTAGCGGAGAGACCCAGTACTTC.

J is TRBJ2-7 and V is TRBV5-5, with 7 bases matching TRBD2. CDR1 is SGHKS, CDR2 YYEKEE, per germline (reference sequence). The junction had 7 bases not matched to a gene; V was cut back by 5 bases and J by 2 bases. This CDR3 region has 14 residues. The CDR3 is CASRTRDYPYEQYF. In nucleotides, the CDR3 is TGTGCCAGCAGGACCAGGGACTACCCCTACGAGCAGTACTTC. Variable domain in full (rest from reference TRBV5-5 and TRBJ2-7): DAGVTQSPTHLIKTRGQQVTLRCSPISGHKSVSWYQQVLGQGPQFIFQYYEKEERGRGNFPDRFSARQFPNYSSELNVNALLLGDSALYLCASRTRDYPYEQYFGPGTRLTVT.

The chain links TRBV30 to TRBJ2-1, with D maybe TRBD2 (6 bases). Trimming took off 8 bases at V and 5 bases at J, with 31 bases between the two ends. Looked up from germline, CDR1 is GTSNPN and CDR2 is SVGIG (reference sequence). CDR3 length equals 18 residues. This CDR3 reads CAPRVPRSTSWIHNEQFF. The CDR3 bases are TGTGCCCCCAGAGTGCCCCGATCTACTAGCTGGATCCACAATGAGCAGTTCTTC.

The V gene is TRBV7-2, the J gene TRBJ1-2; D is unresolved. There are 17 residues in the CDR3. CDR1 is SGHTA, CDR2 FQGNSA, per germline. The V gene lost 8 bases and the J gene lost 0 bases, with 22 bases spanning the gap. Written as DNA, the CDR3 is TGTGCCAGCTTGATTATGGACGGTGGTAGCGCTAACTATGGCTACACCTTC. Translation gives CASLIMDGGSANYGYTF.

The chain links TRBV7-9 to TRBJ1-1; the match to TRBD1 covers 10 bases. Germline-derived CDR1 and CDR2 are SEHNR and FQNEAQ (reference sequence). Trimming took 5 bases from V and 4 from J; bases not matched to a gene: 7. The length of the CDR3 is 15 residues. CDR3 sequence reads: CASSLTGTGATEAFF. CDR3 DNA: TGTGCCAGCAGCCTTACCGGGACAGGGGCCACTGAAGCTTTCTTT.

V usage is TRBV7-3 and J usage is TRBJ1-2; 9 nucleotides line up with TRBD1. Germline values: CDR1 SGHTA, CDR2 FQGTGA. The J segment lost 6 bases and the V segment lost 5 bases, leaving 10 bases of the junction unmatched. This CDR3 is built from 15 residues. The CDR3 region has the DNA TGTGCCAGCAGCCCAGGGATGTGGGACAGGGATGGCTACACCTTC. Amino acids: CASSPGMWDRDGYTF.

CDR3: CASSLPQAYEQYF. The CDR3 DNA is TGTGCCAGCTCACTACCCCAGGCCTACGAGCAGTACTTC. The rearrangement joins TRBV18 to TRBJ2-7; no firm D call. The length of the CDR3 is 13 residues. The V gene lost 4 bases and the J gene lost 2 bases, with 9 bases spanning the gap. Looked up from germline, CDR1 is KGHSH and CDR2 is LQKENI.

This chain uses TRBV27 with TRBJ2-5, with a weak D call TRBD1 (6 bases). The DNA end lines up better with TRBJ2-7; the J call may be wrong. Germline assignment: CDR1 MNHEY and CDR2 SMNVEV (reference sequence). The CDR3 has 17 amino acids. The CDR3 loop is CASSLGFGLGTTYEQYF. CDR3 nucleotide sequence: TGTGCCAGCAGTTTAGGATTTGGCCTGGGGACAACCTACGAGCAGTACTTC.

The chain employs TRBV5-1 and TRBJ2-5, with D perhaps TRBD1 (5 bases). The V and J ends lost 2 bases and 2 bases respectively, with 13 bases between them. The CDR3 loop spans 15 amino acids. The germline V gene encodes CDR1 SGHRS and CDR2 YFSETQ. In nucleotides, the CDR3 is TGCGCCAGCAGCTTTTCAACAGGAGCGCAAGAGACCCAGTACTTC. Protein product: CASSFSTGAQETQYF.

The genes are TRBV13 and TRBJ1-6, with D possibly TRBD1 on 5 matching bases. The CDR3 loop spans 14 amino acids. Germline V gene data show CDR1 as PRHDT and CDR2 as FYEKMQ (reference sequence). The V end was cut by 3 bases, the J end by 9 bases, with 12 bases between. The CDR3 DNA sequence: TGTGCCAGCAGCTTTGGCAGGGTCGGTTCACCCCTCCACTTT. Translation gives CASSFGRVGSPLHF. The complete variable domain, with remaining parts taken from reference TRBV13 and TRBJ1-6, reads AAGVIQSPRHLIKEKRETATLKCYPIPRHDTVYWYQQGPGQDPQFLISFYEKMQSDKGSIPDRFSAQQFSDYHSELNMSSLELGDSALYFCASSFGRVGSPLHFGNGTRLTVT.

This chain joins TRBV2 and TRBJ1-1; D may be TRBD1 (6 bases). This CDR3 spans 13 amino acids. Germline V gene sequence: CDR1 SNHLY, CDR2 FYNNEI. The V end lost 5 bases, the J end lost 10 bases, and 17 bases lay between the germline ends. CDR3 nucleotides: TGTGCCAGCAGTAACCACAGGGAGAGAAGAGCTTTCTTT. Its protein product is CASSNHRERRAFF.